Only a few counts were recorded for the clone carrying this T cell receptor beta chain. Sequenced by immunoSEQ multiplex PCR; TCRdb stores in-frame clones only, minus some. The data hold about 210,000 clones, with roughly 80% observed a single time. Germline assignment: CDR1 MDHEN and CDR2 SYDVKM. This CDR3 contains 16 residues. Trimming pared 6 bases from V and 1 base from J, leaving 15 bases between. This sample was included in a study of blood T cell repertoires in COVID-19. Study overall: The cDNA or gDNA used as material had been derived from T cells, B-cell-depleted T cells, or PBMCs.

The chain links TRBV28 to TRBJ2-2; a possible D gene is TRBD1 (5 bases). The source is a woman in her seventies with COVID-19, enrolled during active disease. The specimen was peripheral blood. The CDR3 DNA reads TGTGCCAGCAGAGGATTCGGACACAAGAACACCGGGGAGCTGTTTTTT. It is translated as CASRGFGHKNTGELFF.